Here is one T cell receptor (beta chain) with its context. This clonotype was detected many times. The antigen this receptor binds is unknown. Per-nucleotide qualities are absent, and no much larger clonotype sits a single base away. The entry originates in a study of early T cells in non-severe SARS-CoV-2 infection (dated by TCRdb to the early 2020s). In the study overall: TCR sequencing used bulk RNA from unsorted whole blood, so alpha and beta chains could not be paired.

This was a case-control study nested in a cohort of healthcare workers in London, UK, who had nasopharyngeal swab PCR tests and blood samples taken every week. Healthcare workers were recruited between 23 and 31 March 2020, during the week of the UK lockdown, and were followed weekly for up to about 16 weeks. What the study reported, not specific to this receptor: VDJdb matching was skewed toward anti-spike CD8 responses, so virus-specific expansions were likely underestimated and private and CD4 specificities were missed.

Receptors were amplified or captured by 5' RACE. Sequencing took place on a NextSeq 500. In the TCR library protocol, unique molecular identifiers were attached to individual cDNA molecules to correct for PCR bias and sequencing error. TCR alpha and beta chains were both sequenced, and the abundances of alpha and beta sequences in each sample were closely correlated with each other. The paper's processing steps were these. V gene, J gene and CDR3 annotation of TCR sequences was performed with Decombinator V4. TCRs were defined as expanded if a significant change between any two time points was detected under a Poisson model with p below 0.0001. TCR abundances were normalised to the total number of TCRs sequenced in each sample and reported as counts per million. TRAV1-2 paired with TRAJ12, TRAJ20 or TRAJ33 defined MAIT TCRs, while TRAV10 paired with TRAJ18 defined iNKT TCRs. VDJdb, accessed 1 November 2021, was searched for CMV, EBV and SARS-CoV-2 annotated TCRs, excluding TCRs annotated for multiple antigens. In TCRdb, the public reads were trimmed at Q25 with fastp and aligned with MiXCR, with productive beta chains retained. Records with the same CDR3 protein are collapsed into one entry carrying the most frequent genes and DNA. Here the V and J calls rest on TCRdb's processing, not on the authors' analysis. Present in this sample are approximately 79,000 distinct CDR3 sequences, less than 15% of which were seen just once. The ten largest clones represent 6% of the sample.

Per the germline V gene, MNHEY is the CDR1 and SVGEGT is the CDR2. The V end loses 4 bases and the J end loses 0 bases, and a stretch of 6 bases separates them. From its cysteine to its phenylalanine, the CDR3 spans 14 amino acids. Of all the DNA, just the CDR3 is kept, 42 bases in frame from base 1. This TCR was sampled from an adult who was a healthcare worker with PCR-confirmed SARS-CoV-2 infection or an uninfected control (not recorded which). The chain is encoded by TRBV6-2 or TRBV6-3 joined to TRBJ2-2, with no confidently assigned D gene. Sequenced sample: whole blood. Here the CDR3 is given as CASSSQANTGELFF. The nucleotide sequence reads TGTGCCAGCAGTTCCCAAGCGAACACCGGGGAGCTGTTTTTT.